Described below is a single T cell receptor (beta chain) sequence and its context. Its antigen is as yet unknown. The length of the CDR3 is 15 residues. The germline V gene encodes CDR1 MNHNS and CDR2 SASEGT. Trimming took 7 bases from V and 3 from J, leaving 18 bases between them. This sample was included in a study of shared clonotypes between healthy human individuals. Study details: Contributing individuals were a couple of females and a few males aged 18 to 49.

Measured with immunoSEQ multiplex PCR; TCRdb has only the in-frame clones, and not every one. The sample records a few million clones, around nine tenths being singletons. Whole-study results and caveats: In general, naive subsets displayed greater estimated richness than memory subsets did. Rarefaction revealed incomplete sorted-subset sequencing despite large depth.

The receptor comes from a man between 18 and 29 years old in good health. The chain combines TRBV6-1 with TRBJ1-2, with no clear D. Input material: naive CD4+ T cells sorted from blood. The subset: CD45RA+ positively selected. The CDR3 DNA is TGTGCCAGCAAAGTCGCCGGGGTCAAGTACTATGGCTACACCTTC. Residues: CASKVAGVKYYGYTF.